The clone carrying this T cell receptor beta chain was counted a few times. As yet, its antigen is unknown. The sample comes from a study of T cell repertoires in cytomegalovirus infection. Overall study: Public TCR beta signatures were indicative of both CMV infection and a matching HLA type.

Study-wide results and caveats: Summed frequency of public TCR beta families distinguished CMV carriers with the relevant HLA.

Via MiXCR, TCRdb re-called the reads, giving one row per CDR3 protein. The sample lists around 200,000 distinct CDR3 sequences; 15% to 20% were seen once. The ends were cut back, 4 bases at V and 8 bases at J, with 16 bases in the middle. Looked up from germline, CDR1 is KGHSH and CDR2 is LQKENI. This CDR3 spans 14 amino acids. Material for sequencing was CD8+ T cells from PBMCs. The TCR originated in a human donor in good health (CMV status not recorded). Some clones in this sample may be carry-over from other donors' samples. This sequence joins TRBV18 and TRBJ2-3; perhaps D is TRBD1 or TRBD2 (5 bases each). DNA of the CDR3: TGTGCCAGCTCACGGGACGTCTACAGAGGTACGCAGTATTTT. Amino acid sequence: CASSRDVYRGTQYF.